There are a few counts of the clone carrying this TCR beta chain. Its antigen is undetermined. By 5'RACE template switching, TCR cDNA was produced, with a universal primer site and UMIs added in the process. MiXCR, applied by TCRdb to the 5' RACE reads, yields one record per CDR3 protein. Found here are approximately 260,000 distinct CDR3 sequences, 5.2% of them singletons; the top ten hold 2.5% to 4%. This entry comes from a study of T cells after yellow fever vaccination. V was cut by 2 bases and J by 7 bases, with 10 bases left in between. This CDR3 spans 13 amino acids. Germline CDR1 is MNHEY and CDR2 is SVGAGI. Study results and caveats: Abundant clonotypes from the bulk population could get into FACS-sorted repertoires as contaminants. Booster samples showed a return of most primary-vaccination clones (almost 97% CD4, 88% CD8).

The TCR comes from a man between 18 and 35 years old who received the YFV17D yellow fever vaccine. The V call is TRBV6-5, the J call TRBJ2-3; D is unclear. The sample in question was CD4+ T cells sorted from PBMCs, obtained on the day of the yellow fever booster vaccination. The CDR3 DNA follows: TGTGCCAGCAGTTACCAGGAACGGAATACGCAGTATTTT. Its protein is CASSYQERNTQYF.